This T cell receptor (beta chain) was recovered during a study of T cells in Graves' hyperthyroidism and ophthalmopathy. Amplification of TCR beta CDR3 regions was performed using RNA transcripts as template. HTBI primers were used for first-round RT-PCR of the TCR CDR3. TCRdb ran MiXCR on the multiplex PCR reads and lists one entry per CDR3 protein. The sample consists of about 480,000 distinct CDR3 sequences, around an eighth of them appearing once. The CDR3 covers 15 residues. Trimming stripped 6 bases from V and 1 base from J, with 14 bases between. Per germline, CDR1 MGHRA and CDR2 YSYEKL. V gene TRBV4-1 combines with J gene TRBJ2-3; D may be TRBD1 or TRBD2 (6 bases each). Material: blood. This clonotype was sampled from a woman between 18 and 29 years old with Graves' hyperthyroidism. For the CDR3, the DNA is TGCGCCAGCAGAATACGGAGGGGGGGCACAGATACGCAGTATTTT. It translates to CASRIRRGGTDTQYF.